These T cell receptor beta chains were read from a single sample in a study of PD-1 blockade in classical Hodgkin lymphoma. This table comes from immunoSEQ multiplex PCR, and its TCRdb copy is limited to in-frame clones, with some not included. The data contain about 11,000 clones, approximately 80% of them singletons. The material sequenced was peripheral blood mononuclear cells (PBMCs), taken before the second cycle of nivolumab. The source of these receptors is a human donor with classical Hodgkin lymphoma. Each CDR3 is given with its conserved first and last residue. D genes are given only for firm matches. The size of a clone is reported for some rows only, either as once, few or many, or as a class for expanded clones.

clone size: .
J gene: TRBJ2-7
V gene: TRBV2
D gene: TRBD1
CDR3 protein: CASTAQGRTEQYF
CDR3 DNA: TGTGCCAGCACCGCACAGGGGCGCACCGAGCAGTACTTC

clone size: .
J gene: TRBJ2-4
V gene: TRBV20-1
D gene: .
CDR3 protein: CSVSGEDIQYF
CDR3 DNA: TGCAGTGTAAGTGGAGAGGACATTCAGTACTTC

clone size: .
J gene: TRBJ1-5
V gene: TRBV5-1
D gene: .
CDR3 protein: CASSLGPRDQPQHF
CDR3 DNA: TGTGCCAGCAGCTTGGGGCCCAGAGATCAGCCCCAGCATTTT

clone size: .
J gene: TRBJ2-5
V gene: TRBV4-2
D gene: .
CDR3 protein: CASSPDSQETQYF
CDR3 DNA: TGTGCCAGCAGCCCTGACAGCCAAGAGACCCAGTACTTC

clone size: .
J gene: TRBJ2-1
V gene: TRBV19
D gene: .
CDR3 protein: CASSIDWGNEQFF
CDR3 DNA: TGTGCCAGTAGTATAGACTGGGGCAATGAGCAGTTCTTC

clone size: .
J gene: TRBJ2-7
V gene: TRBV2
D gene: TRBD2
CDR3 protein: CASSVSMEGGRGSYEQYF
CDR3 DNA: TGTGCCAGCAGTGTATCTATGGAGGGCGGGAGGGGCTCCTACGAGCAGTACTTC

clone size: few
J gene: TRBJ2-7
V gene: TRBV29-1
D gene: TRBD1
CDR3 protein: CSVRQGLFDEQYF
CDR3 DNA: TGCAGCGTCCGACAGGGCCTCTTCGACGAGCAGTACTTC

clone size: .
J gene: TRBJ1-2
V gene: TRBV18
D gene: .
CDR3 protein: CASSPREINYGYTF
CDR3 DNA: TGTGCCAGCTCACCCAGGGAGATTAACTATGGCTACACCTTC

clone size: medium-sized
J gene: TRBJ2-7
V gene: TRBV2
D gene: .
CDR3 protein: CASGPATVNYEQYF
CDR3 DNA: TGTGCCAGCGGGCCAGCCACGGTCAATTACGAGCAGTACTTC

clone size: medium-sized
J gene: TRBJ1-2
V gene: TRBV28
D gene: TRBD1
CDR3 protein: CASSGQGGGYTF
CDR3 DNA: TGTGCCAGCAGCGGACAGGGCGGGGGCTACACCTTC

clone size: .
J gene: TRBJ1-5
V gene: TRBV6-1
D gene: .
CDR3 protein: CASSERWGLNQPQHF
CDR3 DNA: TGTGCCAGCAGCGAAAGGTGGGGGCTCAATCAGCCCCAGCATTTT

clone size: .
J gene: TRBJ2-1
V gene: TRBV29-1
D gene: TRBD1
CDR3 protein: CSVENGDRGPVNEQFF
CDR3 DNA: TGCAGCGTTGAAAACGGGGACAGGGGGCCGGTCAATGAGCAGTTCTTC

clone size: .
J gene: TRBJ2-1
V gene: TRBV25-1
D gene: TRBD2
CDR3 protein: CASSPGGALQFF
CDR3 DNA: TGTGCCAGCAGCCCGGGAGGGGCATTGCAGTTCTTC

clone size: .
J gene: TRBJ1-4
V gene: TRBV28
D gene: .
CDR3 protein: CASSPGPFEKLFF
CDR3 DNA: TGTGCCAGCAGTCCAGGGCCCTTTGAAAAACTGTTTTTT

clone size: .
J gene: TRBJ1-1
V gene: TRBV7-9
D gene: .
CDR3 protein: CASSFSHVVNTEAFF
CDR3 DNA: TGTGCCAGCAGCTTTTCACACGTAGTGAACACTGAAGCTTTCTTT

clone size: .
J gene: TRBJ1-1
V gene: TRBV6-5
D gene: .
CDR3 protein: CASSGQMNTEAFF
CDR3 DNA: TGTGCCAGCAGTGGACAGATGAACACTGAAGCTTTCTTT

clone size: .
J gene: TRBJ2-7
V gene: TRBV7-8
D gene: .
CDR3 protein: CASSSRSYEQYF
CDR3 DNA: TGTGCCAGCAGCTCCCGTTCCTACGAGCAGTACTTC

clone size: .
J gene: TRBJ2-1
V gene: TRBV2
D gene: TRBD2
CDR3 protein: CASKNLAGGPNEQFF
CDR3 DNA: TGTGCCAGCAAAAACTTAGCGGGAGGCCCCAATGAGCAGTTCTTC

clone size: .
J gene: TRBJ2-7
V gene: TRBV2
D gene: .
CDR3 protein: CASSEEYSYEQYF
CDR3 DNA: TGTGCCAGCAGTGAAGAGTACAGCTACGAGCAGTACTTC

clone size: .
J gene: TRBJ2-7
V gene: TRBV5-1
D gene: .
CDR3 protein: CASSLAGPPSYEQYF
CDR3 DNA: TGCGCCAGCAGCTTGGCGGGACCGCCCTCCTACGAGCAGTACTTC